This T cell receptor beta chain was obtained from a study of CD8 T cells in ankylosing spondylitis. Whole-study results and caveats: The authors reported significant enrichment of disease-linked clones in matched ankylosing spondylitis synovial fluid. Characteristic of ankylosing spondylitis blood, it appeared, was a TCR beta motif comprising fewer than 10 highly homologous variants.

This CDR3 spans 15 amino acids. Germline V CDR1 and CDR2: MNHEY, SVGEGT. Unmatched junction bases numbered 12, after V lost 8 bases and J lost 3 bases. This clonotype was observed at least ten times. Its antigen is unknown. From the 5' RACE reads, TCRdb called clonotypes with MiXCR, one entry per CDR3 protein. This sample has about 510,000 distinct CDR3 sequences, with over 4% found just once. The rearrangement joins TRBV6-2 or TRBV6-3 to TRBJ1-2; 7 bases agree with TRBD1. This receptor was identified in a male donor with ankylosing spondylitis. Sequenced sample: blood, either unsorted or a sorted T cell fraction (not recorded which). CDR3 nucleotide sequence: TGTGCCAGCCGCAGACGGGACAGTTGGTACTATGGCTACACCTTC. Translating gives CASRRRDSWYYGYTF.